The clone carrying this TCR beta chain was detected ten times or more. The V gene's germline CDR1 is LGHNA and CDR2 YSLEER. The CDR3 sequence is 16 residues long. After removal of 0 bases from V and 5 bases from J, the junction contained 0 bases not matched to a gene. TRAV- and TRBV-specific primers, spanning alpha and beta chains, primed first-strand cDNA. TCR amplification used about 20 PCR cycles, a constant-region primer and a V-primer adapter. TCRdb reprocessed the reads via MiXCR and lists one record per CDR3 protein. The sample has approximately 70,000 distinct CDR3 sequences, around 30% seen once. The data were obtained in a study of low-dose radiotherapy and immunotherapy resistance in tumors. Study-wide background: Cohort 1 was given 0.5 Gy fractions every 2 weeks, 6.5 Gy in total.

Stated time point: before trial treatment. In the RACIN dose-escalation trial, donors got nivolumab plus ipilimumab with aspirin, cyclophosphamide and radiotherapy. This receptor was identified in a female donor with ovarian cancer. The chain is built from TRBV4-3 and TRBJ2-2, with 13 positions matching TRBD2. This material consisted of PBMCs, taken before treatment. CDR3 coding DNA: TGCGCCAGCAGCCAAGAGGGACTAGCGGGAACCGGGGAGCTGTTTTTT. This encodes CASSQEGLAGTGELFF.